This T cell receptor (beta chain) was identified during a study of identical twins' blood T cells. There are a few counts of this clonotype. Its antigen is undetermined. The V end lost 5 bases, the J end lost 2 bases, and 15 bases lay between the germline ends. Germline V gene sequence: CDR1 MNHEY, CDR2 SVGEGT. The CDR3 runs 15 residues. Libraries were made from RNA as TCR cDNA, using a modified protocol. Each TCR cDNA library carried sample-specific barcodes on both ends. One entry per CDR3 protein results from TCRdb running MiXCR on the 5' RACE reads. Of 300,000 to 400,000 distinct CDR3 sequences detected, about 28% appear once; the ten largest clones hold 5.5% to 7%. General study points: Mainly, cloneset size products determined shared clonotypes, twins included.

Input material: PBMCs. This clonotype was obtained from a woman aged 18-55 years in good health. The chain employs TRBV6-2 or TRBV6-3 and TRBJ2-5; D call uncertain. CDR3 sequence: CASSLHRSGQETQYF. Here the CDR3 DNA reads TGTGCCAGCAGTCTACACCGATCTGGACAAGAGACCCAGTACTTC.